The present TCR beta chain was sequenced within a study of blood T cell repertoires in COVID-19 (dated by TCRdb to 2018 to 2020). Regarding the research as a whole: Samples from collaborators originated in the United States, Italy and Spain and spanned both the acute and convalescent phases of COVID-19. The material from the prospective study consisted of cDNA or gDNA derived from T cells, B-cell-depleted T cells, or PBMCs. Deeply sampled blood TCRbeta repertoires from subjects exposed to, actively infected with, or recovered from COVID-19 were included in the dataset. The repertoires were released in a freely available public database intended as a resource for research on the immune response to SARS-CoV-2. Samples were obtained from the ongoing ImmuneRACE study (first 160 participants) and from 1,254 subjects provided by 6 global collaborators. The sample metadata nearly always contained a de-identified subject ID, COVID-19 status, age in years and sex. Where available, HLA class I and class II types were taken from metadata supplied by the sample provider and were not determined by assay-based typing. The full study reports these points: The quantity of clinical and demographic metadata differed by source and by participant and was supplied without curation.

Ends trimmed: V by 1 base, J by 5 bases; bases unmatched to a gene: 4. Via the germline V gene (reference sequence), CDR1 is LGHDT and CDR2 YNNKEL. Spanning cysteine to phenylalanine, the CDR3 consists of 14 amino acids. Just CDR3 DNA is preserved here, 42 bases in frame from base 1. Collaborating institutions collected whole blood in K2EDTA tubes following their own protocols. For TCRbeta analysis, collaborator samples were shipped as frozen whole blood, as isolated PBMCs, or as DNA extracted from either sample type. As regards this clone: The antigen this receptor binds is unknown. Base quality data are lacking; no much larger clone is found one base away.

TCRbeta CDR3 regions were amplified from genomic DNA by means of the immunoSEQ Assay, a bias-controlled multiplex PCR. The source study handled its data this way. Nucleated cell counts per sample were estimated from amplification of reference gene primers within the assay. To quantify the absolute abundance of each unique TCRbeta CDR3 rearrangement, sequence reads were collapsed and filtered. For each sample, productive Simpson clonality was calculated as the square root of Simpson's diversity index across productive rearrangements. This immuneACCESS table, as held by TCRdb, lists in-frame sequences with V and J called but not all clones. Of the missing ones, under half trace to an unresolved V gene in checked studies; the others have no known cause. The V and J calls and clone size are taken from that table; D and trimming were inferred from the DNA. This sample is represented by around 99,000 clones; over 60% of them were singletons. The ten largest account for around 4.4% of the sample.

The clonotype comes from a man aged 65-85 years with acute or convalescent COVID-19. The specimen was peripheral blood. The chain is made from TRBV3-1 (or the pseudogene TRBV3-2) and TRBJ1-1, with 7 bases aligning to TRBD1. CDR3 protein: CASSQVGGSTEAFF. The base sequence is TGTGCCAGCAGCCAAGTAGGGGGCTCGACTGAAGCTTTCTTT.